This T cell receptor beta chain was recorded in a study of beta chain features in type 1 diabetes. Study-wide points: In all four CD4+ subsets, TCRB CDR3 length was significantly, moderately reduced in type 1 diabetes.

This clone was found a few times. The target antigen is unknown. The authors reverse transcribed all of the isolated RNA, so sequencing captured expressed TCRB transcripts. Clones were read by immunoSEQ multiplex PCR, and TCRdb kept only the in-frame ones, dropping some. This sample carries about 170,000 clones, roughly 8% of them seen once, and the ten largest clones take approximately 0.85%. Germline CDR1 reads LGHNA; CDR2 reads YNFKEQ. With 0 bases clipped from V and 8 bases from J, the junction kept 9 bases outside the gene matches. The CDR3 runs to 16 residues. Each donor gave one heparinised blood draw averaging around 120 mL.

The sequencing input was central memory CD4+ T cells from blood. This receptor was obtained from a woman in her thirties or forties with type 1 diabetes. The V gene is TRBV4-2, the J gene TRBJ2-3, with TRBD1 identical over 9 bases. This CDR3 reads CASSQDWDRESATQYF. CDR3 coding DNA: TGTGCCAGCAGCCAAGATTGGGACAGGGAATCCGCTACGCAGTATTTT.